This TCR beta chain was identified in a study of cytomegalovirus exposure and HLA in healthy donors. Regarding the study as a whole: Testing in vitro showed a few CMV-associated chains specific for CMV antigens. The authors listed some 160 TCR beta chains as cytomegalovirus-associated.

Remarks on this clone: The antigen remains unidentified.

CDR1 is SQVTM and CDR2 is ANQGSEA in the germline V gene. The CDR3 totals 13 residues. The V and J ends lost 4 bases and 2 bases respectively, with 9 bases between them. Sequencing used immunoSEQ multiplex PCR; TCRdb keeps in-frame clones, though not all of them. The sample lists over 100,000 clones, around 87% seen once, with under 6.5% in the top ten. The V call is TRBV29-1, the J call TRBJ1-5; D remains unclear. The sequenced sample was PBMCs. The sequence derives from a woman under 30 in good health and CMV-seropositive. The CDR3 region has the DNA TGCAGCGTTGTTGTCTCGGGCAATCAGCCCCAGCATTTT. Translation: CSVVVSGNQPQHF.